This TCR beta chain comes out of a study of T-cell reconstitution after alpha-beta-depleted transplantation in children. Ten or more counts support this clonotype. CDR3 size: 15 residues. Trimming shortened V by 4 bases and J by 2 bases, and 15 bases separated the two germline ends. Germline V lookup: CDR1 SGHDT, CDR2 YYEEEE. The TCRbeta library incorporated unique molecular identifiers. One entry per CDR3 protein, called by TCRdb with MiXCR from the PCR reads. This sample has about 610,000 distinct CDR3 sequences; 10% to 13% occur once, and the top ten carry approximately 4.1%. The input for sequencing was PBMCs from the stem cell graft donor, taken from the stem cell graft. This sequence originates from a human donor who donated a stem cell graft to a child with acute myeloid leukemia. This chain joins TRBV5-6 and TRBJ2-5; perhaps TRBD1 as D (6 bases). The DNA of the CDR3 is TGTGCCAGCAGCCCACCGGGACACCTACAAGAGACCCAGTACTTC. Residues: CASSPPGHLQETQYF.